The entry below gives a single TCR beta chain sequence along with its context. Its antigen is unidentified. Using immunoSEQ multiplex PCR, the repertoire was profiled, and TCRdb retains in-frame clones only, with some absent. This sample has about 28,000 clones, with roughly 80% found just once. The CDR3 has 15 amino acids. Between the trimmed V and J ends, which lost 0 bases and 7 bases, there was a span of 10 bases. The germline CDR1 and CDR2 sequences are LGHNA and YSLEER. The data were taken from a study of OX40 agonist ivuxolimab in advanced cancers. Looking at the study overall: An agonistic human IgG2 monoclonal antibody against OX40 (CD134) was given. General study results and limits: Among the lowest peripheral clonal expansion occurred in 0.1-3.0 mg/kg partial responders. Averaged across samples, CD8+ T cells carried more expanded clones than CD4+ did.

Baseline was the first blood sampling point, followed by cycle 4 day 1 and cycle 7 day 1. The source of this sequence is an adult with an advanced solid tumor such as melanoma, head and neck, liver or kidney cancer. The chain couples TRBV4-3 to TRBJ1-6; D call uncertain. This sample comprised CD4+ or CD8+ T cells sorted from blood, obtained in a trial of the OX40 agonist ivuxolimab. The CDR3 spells CASSQDRQRNSPLHF. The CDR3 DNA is TGCGCCAGCAGCCAAGATCGTCAGAGGAATTCACCCCTCCACTTT.